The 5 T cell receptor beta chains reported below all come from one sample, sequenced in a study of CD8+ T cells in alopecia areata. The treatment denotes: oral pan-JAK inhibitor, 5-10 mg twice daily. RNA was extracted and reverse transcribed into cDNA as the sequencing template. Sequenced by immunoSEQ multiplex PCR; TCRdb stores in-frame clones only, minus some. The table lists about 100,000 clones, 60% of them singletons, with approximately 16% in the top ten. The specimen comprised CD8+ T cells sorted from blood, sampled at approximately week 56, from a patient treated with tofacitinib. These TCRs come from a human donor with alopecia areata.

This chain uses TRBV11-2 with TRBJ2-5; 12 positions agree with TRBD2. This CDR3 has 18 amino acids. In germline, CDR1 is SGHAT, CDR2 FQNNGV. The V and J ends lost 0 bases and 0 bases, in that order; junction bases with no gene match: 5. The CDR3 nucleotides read TGTGCCAGCAGCTTAGAAGTGCTAGCGGGGGGGTACCAAGAGACCCAGTACTTC. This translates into CASSLEVLAGGYQETQYF. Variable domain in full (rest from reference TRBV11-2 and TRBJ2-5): EAGVAQSPRYKIIEKRQSVAFWCNPISGHATLYWYQQILGQGPKLLIQFQNNGVVDDSQLPKDRFSAERLKGVDSTLKIQPAKLEDSAVYLCASSLEVLAGGYQETQYFGPGTRLLVL.

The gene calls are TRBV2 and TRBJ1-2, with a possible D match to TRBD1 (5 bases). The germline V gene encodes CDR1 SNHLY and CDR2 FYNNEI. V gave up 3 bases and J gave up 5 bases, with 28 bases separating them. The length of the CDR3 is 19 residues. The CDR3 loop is CASSDGLPSWTPPGYGYTF. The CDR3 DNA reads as TGTGCCAGCAGTGATGGGCTTCCCTCGTGGACCCCTCCAGGGTATGGCTACACCTTC.

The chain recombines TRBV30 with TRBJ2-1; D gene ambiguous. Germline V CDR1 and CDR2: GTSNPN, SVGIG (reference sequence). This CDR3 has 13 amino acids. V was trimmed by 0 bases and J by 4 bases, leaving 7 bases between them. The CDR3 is CAWSVSTYNEQFF. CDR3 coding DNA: TGTGCCTGGAGTGTATCTACTTACAATGAGCAGTTCTTC.

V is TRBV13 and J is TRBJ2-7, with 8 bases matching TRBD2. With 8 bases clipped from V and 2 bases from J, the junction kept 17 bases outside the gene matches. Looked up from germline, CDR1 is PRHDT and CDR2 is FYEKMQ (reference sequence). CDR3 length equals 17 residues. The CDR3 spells CASSGRSGGGLPYEQYF. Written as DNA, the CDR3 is TGTGCCAGCTCTGGTAGGAGCGGGGGAGGGCTACCCTACGAGCAGTACTTC.

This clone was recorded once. The CDR3 DNA reads TGTGCCAGCGGGACAGCCCAAGAGACCCAGTACTTC. Translation gives CASGTAQETQYF. This chain joins TRBV6-5 and TRBJ2-5, with 7 bases aligning to TRBD1. This CDR3 has 12 amino acids. The V segment lost 8 bases and the J segment 1 base; nucleotides outside the gene matches: 1. Per the germline V gene, CDR1 is MNHEY and CDR2 is SVGAGI.